The 25 T cell receptor beta chains presented below share a single source sample, sequenced in a study of T cells in Graves' hyperthyroidism and ophthalmopathy. Researchers took RNA transcripts and amplified the TCR beta CDR3 regions from them. With the HTBI primer set, the TCR CDR3 went through a first round of RT-PCR. A single record per CDR3 protein comes from TCRdb applying MiXCR to the multiplex PCR reads. The sample comprises 600,000 or so distinct CDR3 sequences, under 20% of which are singletons, and 3.5% to 4% rests with the top ten. The sample comprised blood. The receptors were sampled from a woman aged 25 to 45 with Graves' hyperthyroidism.

This clonotype has a count of ten or more. The chain combines TRBV18 with TRBJ2-7, with D possibly being TRBD2 (5 bases). The CDR3 length is 13 residues. Between the trimmed V and J ends, which lost 3 bases and 0 bases, there was a span of 6 bases. Germline assignment: CDR1 KGHSH and CDR2 LQKENI. The CDR3 DNA is TGTGCCAGCTCACCGGACTTCTCCTACGAGCAGTACTTC. Translated, it gives CASSPDFSYEQYF. Complete variable domain (other parts from reference TRBV18 and TRBJ2-7): NAGVMQNPRHLVRRRGQEARLRCSPMKGHSHVYWYRQLPEEGLKFMVYLQKENIIDESGMPKERFSAEFPKEGPSILRIQQVVRGDSAAYFCASSPDFSYEQYFGPGTRLTVT.

This chain links TRBV7-2 with TRBJ1-2, with 7 bases aligning to TRBD1. The CDR3 has 12 amino acids. Germline-derived CDR1 and CDR2 are SGHTA and FQGNSA. V trimming: 7 bases; J trimming: 8 bases; junction bases outside the gene matches: 7. CDR3 loop: CASTFTGDGYTF. CDR3 DNA: TGTGCCAGCACCTTTACAGGGGACGGCTACACCTTC.

To note about this clonotype: A much bigger clone sits one base away, suggesting this may be a read error. The chain is built from TRBV18 and TRBJ2-7, with D unclear. The CDR3 is 14 residues long. CDR1 and CDR2 from the germline V gene are KGHSH and LQKENI. CDR3 protein: CASLPRIIDGEQYF. CDR3 sequence (DNA): TGTGCCAGCTTACCACGAATTATAGATGGCGAGCAGTACTTC.

This chain links TRBV6-2 or TRBV6-3 with TRBJ2-1; no definite D call. CDR1 and CDR2 (germline): MNHEY, SVGEGT. This CDR3 region has 13 residues. The V and J ends lost 4 bases and 6 bases respectively, with 10 bases between them. The CDR3 sequence is CASSWLDPNEQFF. The CDR3 bases are TGTGCCAGCAGTTGGCTAGACCCCAATGAGCAGTTCTTC.

This clonotype was found a few times. This chain links TRBV6-9 with TRBJ1-5; D perhaps matches TRBD1 (5 bases). Trimming removed 3 bases at V and 2 bases at J, with 11 bases between. Looked up from germline, CDR1 is MNHGY and CDR2 is SVAAGI. The CDR3 sequence is 15 residues long. CDR3 sequence reads: CASSYREIGNQPQHF. CDR3 nucleotides: TGTGCCAGCAGTTACAGGGAGATCGGCAATCAGCCCCAGCATTTT.

This clonotype was counted between two and nine times. V gene TRBV19 combines with J gene TRBJ1-2; D is possibly TRBD1 (5 bases). Between the trimmed V and J ends, which lost 3 bases and 8 bases, there was a span of 13 bases. Germline CDR1 reads LNHDA; CDR2 reads SQIVND (reference sequence). This CDR3 has 13 residues. The chain's CDR3 is CASSIGTDLGYTF. The DNA for the CDR3 is TGTGCCAGTAGTATTGGGACCGATTTGGGCTACACCTTC.

This clonotype was picked up many times. J is TRBJ1-1 and V is TRBV18, with TRBD1 identical over 7 bases. This CDR3 comprises 14 residues. Germline CDR1 is KGHSH and CDR2 is LQKENI. Trimming removed 6 bases from V and 3 bases from J; junction bases left unmatched: 7. The CDR3 spells CASSQTGVYTEAFF. CDR3 nucleotides: TGTGCCAGCTCTCAAACAGGGGTTTACACTGAAGCTTTCTTT.

There are many counts of this clonotype. The V gene is TRBV24-1, the J gene TRBJ1-1, with TRBD1 as a possible D gene (6 bases). Germline V lookup: CDR1 KGHDR, CDR2 SFDVKD. The V and J ends lost 7 bases and 8 bases respectively, with 19 bases between them. CDR3 length equals 14 residues. CDR3: CATSPARGRGEAFF. The CDR3 DNA sequence: TGTGCCACCAGCCCCGCCAGGGGCAGGGGCGAAGCTTTCTTT.

This clonotype was recorded at least ten times. The chain couples TRBV28 to TRBJ2-1; D gene unclear. The ends were cut back, 8 bases at V and 3 bases at J, with 8 bases in the middle. Germline V gives CDR1 MDHEN, CDR2 SYDVKM. The CDR3 loop spans 12 amino acids. This chain's CDR3 is CASWAGYNEQFF. DNA for the CDR3: TGTGCCAGCTGGGCAGGCTACAATGAGCAGTTCTTC.

In regard to this clonotype: Compared with germline, one end of the junction differs, possibly owing to a read error. The chain joins TRBV18 to TRBJ2-5; D call uncertain. The CDR3 contains 14 residues. Germline V gives CDR1 KGHSH, CDR2 LQKENI. The CDR3 DNA reads as TGTGCCAGCTCACGCGGCGACTCCCAAGTGACCCAGTACTTC. It yields the protein CASSRGDSQVTQYF.

This clonotype was detected many times. The V gene is TRBV5-1, the J gene TRBJ2-7, with TRBD2 as a possible D gene (5 bases). The CDR3 sequence is 17 residues long. The ends were cut back, 6 bases at V and 2 bases at J, with 24 bases in the middle. Germline CDR1 is SGHRS and CDR2 is YFSETQ. CDR3 nucleotides: TGCGCCAGCACATCGGGAATGGGGTCCCAACAACCCTACGAGCAGTACTTC. Translated: CASTSGMGSQQPYEQYF.

This clonotype was picked up a small number of times. The CDR3 reads CASSLSGLGRDRNSGANVLTF. CDR3 bases: TGTGCCAGCAGCTTATCCGGCCTGGGGAGGGACAGAAACTCTGGGGCCAACGTCCTGACTTTC. This chain joins TRBV11-3 and TRBJ2-6, with D perhaps TRBD1 or TRBD2 (7 bases each). CDR1 and CDR2 from the germline V gene are SGHNT and YENEEA. The CDR3 covers 21 residues. V dropped 2 bases and J dropped 0 bases, with 23 bases sitting between them.

This clonotype was seen more than once but under ten times. The chain employs TRBV2 and TRBJ2-7; D not certain. The germline V and J ends were trimmed by 5 bases and 3 bases, with 11 bases remaining between them. CDR1 SNHLY and CDR2 FYNNEI come from the germline V gene. CDR3 length: 13 residues. As DNA, the CDR3 is TGTGCCAGCAGTAAGGACCCTGTCTACGAGCAGTACTTC. This codes for CASSKDPVYEQYF. The variable domain in full, completed from reference TRBV2 and TRBJ2-7, reads EPEVTQTPSHQVTQMGQEVILRCVPISNHLYFYWYRQILGQKVEFLVSFYNNEISEKSEIFDDQFSVERPDGSNFTLKIRSTKLEDSAMYFCASSKDPVYEQYFGPGTRLTVT.

This clonotype has ten or more counts. The V gene is TRBV24-1, the J gene TRBJ2-2; TRBD2 matches 8 bases. Germline values: CDR1 KGHDR, CDR2 SFDVKD. The trim removed 10 bases at V and 1 base at J, leaving 7 bases unmatched. The CDR3 contains 15 residues. CDR3 protein: CATSASGWNTGELFF. In DNA form, the CDR3 reads TGTGCCACAAGCGCTAGCGGGTGGAACACCGGGGAGCTGTTTTTT.

In this sample, this clonotype turned up a few times. This chain uses TRBV27 with TRBJ2-7; 15 positions agree with TRBD2. Germline CDR1 and CDR2: MNHEY and SMNVEV (reference sequence). The CDR3 length is 16 residues. The V and J ends lost 2 bases and 6 bases, in that order; junction bases with no gene match: 5. The CDR3 DNA follows: TGTGCCAGCAGTTTAGGACTAGCGGGAGGGGTGGGCGAGCAGTACTTC. It is translated as CASSLGLAGGVGEQYF.

This clonotype appeared many times. J is TRBJ2-1 and V is TRBV27, with 7 bases matching TRBD1. The V gene's germline CDR1 is MNHEY and CDR2 SMNVEV (reference sequence). The CDR3 is 16 residues long. V shed 2 bases and J 6 bases; nucleotides not matched to a gene: 10. As DNA, the CDR3 is TGTGCCAGCAGTTTAAATGACAGGGACGTGTCCAATGAGCAGTTCTTC. Encoded protein: CASSLNDRDVSNEQFF.

Regarding this clonotype: A much larger clonotype is one base distant, so this may be a read error. CDR3 loop: CTTRDREEETQYF. The CDR3 coding sequence is TGTACCACCAGGGACAGGGAGGAAGAGACCCAGTACTTC. This chain links TRBV10-3 with TRBJ2-5, with 9 bases lining up with TRBD1. This CDR3 is 13 amino acids long. Germline CDR1 reads ENHRY; CDR2 reads SYGVKD.

This sequence joins TRBV7-9 and TRBJ2-1; 10 nucleotides line up with TRBD2. In germline, CDR1 is SEHNR, CDR2 FQNEAQ (reference sequence). The CDR3 has 19 amino acids. The V and J ends lost 4 bases and 3 bases, in that order; junction bases with no gene match: 15. CDR3: CASSSAPLLAGSVYNEQFF. The CDR3, as DNA: TGTGCCAGCAGCTCGGCCCCCTTACTAGCGGGAAGTGTCTACAATGAGCAGTTCTTC.

This clonotype was observed many times. The chain has TRBV11-1 and TRBJ2-3, with D uncertain. Germline V gene lookup returns CDR1 SGHAT and CDR2 FQDESV (reference sequence). Trimming shortened V by 8 bases and J by 3 bases, and 12 bases separated the two germline ends. The CDR3 is 13 residues long. DNA for the CDR3: TGTGCCAGCCGACGGGCTCGAACAGATACGCAGTATTTT. Protein product: CASRRARTDTQYF.

This chain joins TRBV6-2 or TRBV6-3 and TRBJ2-3; TRBD2 matches 7 bases. Germline V gene data show CDR1 as MNHEY and CDR2 as SVGEGT. The CDR3 length is 14 residues. Germline trimming cut 4 bases from V and 2 bases from J; bases unmatched to any gene: 3. CDR3 region: CASSSGLNTDTQYF. CDR3 coding DNA: TGTGCCAGCAGTTCGGGACTAAACACAGATACGCAGTATTTT.

This clonotype appeared many times. This sequence joins TRBV18 and TRBJ2-1, with D perhaps matching TRBD2 (6 bases). The V gene's germline CDR1 is KGHSH and CDR2 LQKENI. This CDR3 has 15 residues. Trimming took 5 bases from V and 0 from J, leaving 11 bases between them. The CDR3 DNA is TGTGCCAGCTCATGGGGACTGAACTCCTACAATGAGCAGTTCTTC. It specifies CASSWGLNSYNEQFF.

This clonotype has just a few counts. The chain uses TRBV28 and TRBJ2-2, with 7 bases that match TRBD2. There are 16 residues in the CDR3. J lost 5 bases, V lost 7 bases, and 13 bases had no gene match. Per germline, CDR1 MDHEN and CDR2 SYDVKM. Written as DNA, the CDR3 is TGTGCCAGCACCTCATGGGGGAGGGGAGAGACCGGGGAGCTGTTTTTT. This codes for CASTSWGRGETGELFF.

As to this clonotype: It may be a read error: a sequence one base away is much more abundant. The rearrangement uses TRBV2 and TRBJ1-6; 9 bases map to TRBD1. The ends lost 6 bases at V and 11 bases at J; junction bases unmatched: 11. The CDR3 loop spans 15 amino acids. CDR1 is SNHLY, CDR2 FYNNEI, per germline. The CDR3 sequence is CASRMTGTGPPPLHF. Written as DNA, the CDR3 is TGTGCCAGCAGGATGACCGGGACAGGGCCTCCACCCCTCCACTTT.

The chain uses TRBV6-1 and TRBJ2-1, with 11 bases aligning to TRBD2. This CDR3 comprises 15 residues. Germline V gives CDR1 MNHNS, CDR2 SASEGT. V trimming: 4 bases; J trimming: 4 bases; junction bases outside the gene matches: 3. The CDR3 nucleotides are TGTGCCAGCAGTGGGGGACTAGCGGAATACAATGAGCAGTTCTTC. Encoded protein: CASSGGLAEYNEQFF.

The gene calls are TRBV5-1 and TRBJ2-7, with 12 bases identical to TRBD1. The CDR3 sequence is 17 residues long. V dropped 2 bases and J dropped 7; count of bases not matched to a gene: 13. Per the germline V gene, CDR1 is SGHRS and CDR2 is YFSETQ. The CDR3 is CASSFRDRGRGVGEQYF. The CDR3 bases are TGCGCCAGCAGCTTCAGGGACAGGGGGCGCGGAGTTGGAGAGCAGTACTTC.